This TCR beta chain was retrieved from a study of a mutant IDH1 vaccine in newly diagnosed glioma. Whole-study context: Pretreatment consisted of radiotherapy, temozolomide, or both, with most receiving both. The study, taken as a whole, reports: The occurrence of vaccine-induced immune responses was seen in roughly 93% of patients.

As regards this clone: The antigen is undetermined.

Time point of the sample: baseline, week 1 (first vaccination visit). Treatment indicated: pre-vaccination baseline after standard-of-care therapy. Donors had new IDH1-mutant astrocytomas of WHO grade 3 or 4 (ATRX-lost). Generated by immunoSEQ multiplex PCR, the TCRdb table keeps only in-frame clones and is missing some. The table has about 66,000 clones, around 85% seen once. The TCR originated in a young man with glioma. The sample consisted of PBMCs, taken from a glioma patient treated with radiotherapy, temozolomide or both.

The CDR3 coding sequence is TGTGCCACAACCGGACTGACAGGGGCTGCCGAGCAGTACTTC. This gives the protein CATTGLTGAAEQYF. The V gene is TRBV5-4, the J gene TRBJ2-7; TRBD1 aligns across 8 bases. The CDR3 runs to 14 residues. J lost 6 bases, V lost 9 bases, and 14 bases had no gene match. Germline V gives CDR1 SGHNT, CDR2 YYREEE (reference sequence). The full variable domain, in which reference TRBV5-4 and TRBJ2-7 provide the parts outside the CDR3, is ETGVTQSPTHLIKTRGQQVTLRCSSQSGHNTVSWYQQALGQGPQFIFQYYREEENGRGNFPPRFSGLQFPNYSSELNVNALELDDSALYLCATTGLTGAAEQYFGPGTRLTVT.